This T cell receptor (beta chain) was profiled in a study of blood T cell repertoires in COVID-19 (TCRdb year 2020). Describing the broader study: Collaborator samples came from the United States, Italy and Spain and covered acute and convalescent phases of COVID-19. The prospective study material was composed of cDNA or gDNA derived from T cells, B-cell-depleted T cells, or PBMCs. The dataset comprised deeply sampled blood TCRbeta repertoires from subjects exposed to, actively infected with, or recovered from COVID-19. The repertoires were made available in a free public database intended to serve as a resource for research on the immune response to SARS-CoV-2. The samples were drawn from two sources: the first 160 participants of the ongoing ImmuneRACE study, and about 1,300 subjects contributed by 6 global collaborators. A de-identified subject ID, COVID-19 status, age in years and sex were almost always included in the sample metadata. HLA class I and class II types, where available, came from metadata supplied by the sample provider rather than from assay-based typing.

What the study reported, not specific to this receptor: The quantity of clinical and demographic metadata differed by source and by participant and was supplied without curation.

Notes on this clone: The target of this receptor is not known. The record has no base qualities; no much larger clone is one base away.

Based on the germline V gene, the CDR1 and CDR2 sequences are MNHNS and SASEGT. V and J are trimmed by 0 bases and 8 bases, and the gene matches miss 5 bases of the junction. Its CDR3 holds 16 amino acids, cysteine through phenylalanine. Kept here is only the CDR3 DNA, which spans 48 bases and is read in frame from base 1. One collaborating source in Seattle enrolled patients during active infection and followed them longitudinally through the course of disease. Whole blood was collected in K2EDTA tubes by collaborating institutions according to the institutions' own protocols. For TCRbeta analysis, collaborator samples were shipped as frozen whole blood, as isolated PBMCs, or as DNA extracted from either sample type. TCRbeta CDR3 regions were amplified from genomic DNA using the immunoSEQ Assay, a bias-controlled multiplex PCR. In the original analysis: Nucleated cell counts per sample were estimated from amplification of reference gene primers within the assay. To quantify the absolute abundance of each unique TCRbeta CDR3 rearrangement, sequence reads were collapsed and filtered. For each sample, productive Simpson clonality was calculated as the square root of Simpson's diversity index across productive rearrangements. TCRdb's version of the immuneACCESS table is confined to in-frame rearrangements and falls short of the full clone set. An unresolved V gene accounts for under half of the shortfall where checked; the remainder is of unknown origin. The V and J calls and the clone size are those of that table, but D and trimming were determined from the DNA. The sample records 430,000 or so clones, approximately 90% of which are singletons. Of the sample, more than 0.7% is held by the ten largest clones.

This sequence was found in a man between 18 and 29 years old with COVID-19, enrolled during active disease. The chain is made from TRBV6-1 and TRBJ1-6, with 9 junctional bases fitting TRBD1. The sequencing sample was made of peripheral blood. The CDR3 region has the sequence CASSEAHGTGYSPLHF. In nucleotide form, the sequence is TGTGCCAGCAGTGAAGCGCATGGGACAGGGTATTCACCCCTCCACTTT.